This TCR beta chain was captured by sequencing in a study of blood T cell repertoires in COVID-19. CDR3 size: 13 residues. The V gene lost 0 bases and the J gene lost 4 bases, with 6 bases spanning the gap. Per the germline V gene, CDR1 is SGHDN and CDR2 is FVKESK. Measured with immunoSEQ multiplex PCR; TCRdb has only the in-frame clones, and not every one. This table holds about 110,000 clones, around 80% found once. This chain joins TRBV14 and TRBJ1-2; D not certain. The receptor was derived from a man aged 70 or older with active or convalescent COVID-19. The sample comprised peripheral blood. The CDR3 DNA reads TGTGCCAGCAGCCAAGATCTGTTCTATGGCTACACCTTC. Translated, it gives CASSQDLFYGYTF.